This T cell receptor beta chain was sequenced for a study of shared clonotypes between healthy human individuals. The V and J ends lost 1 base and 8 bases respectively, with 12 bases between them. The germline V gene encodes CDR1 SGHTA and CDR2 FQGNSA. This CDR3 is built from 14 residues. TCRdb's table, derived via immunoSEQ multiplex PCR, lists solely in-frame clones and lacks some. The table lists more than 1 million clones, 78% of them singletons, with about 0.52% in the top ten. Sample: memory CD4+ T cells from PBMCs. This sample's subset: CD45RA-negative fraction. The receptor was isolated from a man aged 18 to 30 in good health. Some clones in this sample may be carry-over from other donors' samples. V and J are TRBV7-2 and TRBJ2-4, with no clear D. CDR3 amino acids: CASSLEAAFDIQYF. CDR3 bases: TGTGCCAGCAGCTTAGAAGCAGCGTTTGACATTCAGTACTTC.